This T cell receptor (beta chain) was profiled in a study of OX40 agonist ivuxolimab in advanced cancers. Context from the whole study: Ivuxolimab was a fully human IgG2 agonistic monoclonal antibody targeting the costimulatory receptor OX40 (CD134). Intravenous ivuxolimab was administered to patients every 2 weeks at six dose levels: 0.01, 0.1, 0.3, 1.5, 3 and 10 mg/kg. Of the 50 to 55 patients in dose escalation, about 20 had hepatocellular carcinoma, around 15 had melanoma, 9 had renal cell carcinoma and 9 had head and neck cancer. The dose-escalation cohort was 82.7% male with a mean age of roughly 62 years, ranging from roughly 23 to 90. Prior anti-PD-1, anti-PD-L1 or anti-CTLA-4 therapy was permitted, and checkpoint inhibitors had been received by 30% to 40% of dose-escalation patients. Partial responses occurred in three dose-escalation patients: two with cutaneous melanoma and one with hepatocellular carcinoma. Peripheral TCRbeta sequencing was intended to test whether TCR sequence diversity was altered and clonal T-cell expansion was caused by ivuxolimab. The monotherapy dose-escalation portion (N of about 50 patients) of the phase I ivuxolimab trial is reported in the paper.

As concerns this clone: Its antigen target is currently unknown. Base qualities are not at hand, and no much larger clone is one base apart.

The investigation overall reported the following: After ivuxolimab, expanded clones were on average more numerous among CD8+ T cells than among CD4+ T cells. In the 0.1-3.0 mg/kg groups, partial responders had among the lowest normalized peripheral clonal expansion, particularly in CD8+ T cells. Antigen specificity was not determined for the clonally expanded peripheral T cells. At doses of 0.1 to 3.0 mg/kg, clonal expansion of both CD4+ and CD8+ T cells in blood was seen between baseline and week 6. Low levels of normalized T-cell clonal expansion were also seen in some patients who did not respond.

Relative to germline, V is 6 bases shorter and J is 2 bases shorter, with 9 bases between their ends. Including the terminal cysteine and phenylalanine, the CDR3 comprises 13 residues. Only the CDR3 part of the read is kept: 39 bases, read in frame from the first base. The germline V gene provides CDR1 MNHEY and CDR2 SVGAGI. To sequence the TCRbeta CDR3 region, genomic DNA was isolated from the sorted cells. TCRbeta CDR3 regions were sequenced using the immunoSEQ Assay. The source is immuneACCESS, and TCRdb retained only in-frame sequences with V and J called. Part of the clones is not carried over; for the studies checked, unresolved V genes explain less than half of this, and the remainder is unexplained. Within this sample are tens of thousands of clones, with around four fifths of them counted one time only. In total, the top ten clones hold roughly 10% of the sample. The trial excluded patients who had a history of autoimmune disease or were on systemic immunosuppression. In every dose cohort, peripheral blood was drawn for TCR sequencing at baseline, cycle 4 day 1, and cycle 7 day 1. Samples came from an open-label, multicenter, first-in-human phase I dose-escalation trial of ivuxolimab. Adults with locally advanced or metastatic melanoma, renal cell carcinoma, hepatocellular carcinoma or head and neck squamous cell carcinoma were enrolled in the trial. Before TCR sequencing, CD4+ T cells and CD8+ T cells from peripheral blood were sorted into separate populations.

This TCR derives from an adult with an advanced solid tumor such as melanoma, head and neck, liver or kidney cancer. The rearrangement joined TRBV6-5 to TRBJ2-3; the D gene is unclear. Sequenced here: CD4+ or CD8+ T cells sorted from blood, sampled in a trial of the OX40 agonist ivuxolimab. The sequence in DNA is TGTGCCAGCAGGGAAATTTCCACAGATACGCAGTATTTT. It encodes CASREISTDTQYF.